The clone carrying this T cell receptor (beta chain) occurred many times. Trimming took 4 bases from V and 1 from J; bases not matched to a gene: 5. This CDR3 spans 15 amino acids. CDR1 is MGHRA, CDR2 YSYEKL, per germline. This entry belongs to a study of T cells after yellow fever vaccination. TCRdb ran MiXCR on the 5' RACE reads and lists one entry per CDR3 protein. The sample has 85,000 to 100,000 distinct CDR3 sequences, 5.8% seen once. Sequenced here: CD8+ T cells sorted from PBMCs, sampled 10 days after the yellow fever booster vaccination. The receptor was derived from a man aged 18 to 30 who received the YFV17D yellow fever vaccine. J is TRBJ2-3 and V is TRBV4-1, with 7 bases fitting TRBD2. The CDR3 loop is CASSLSSGGTDTQYF. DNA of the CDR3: TGCGCCAGCAGCCTCTCGAGCGGGGGCACAGATACGCAGTATTTT.